A single T cell receptor (beta chain) is shown here with its context. Original data processing: Estimates of nucleated cell counts were drawn from the amplification of reference gene primers. Profiling relied on immunoSEQ multiplex PCR, and the TCRdb table lists in-frame clones only, not all of them. Clonal size and the V and J genes are those of that table, whereas D and trimming came from the DNA. The table has 150,000 to 180,000 clones, roughly 89% seen once; the top ten hold less than 0.6%. The data belong to a study of blood T cell repertoires in COVID-19. Looking at the study overall: The analysed material was cDNA or gDNA that came from T cells, B-cell-depleted T cells, or PBMCs.

V lost 11 bases, J lost 1 base, and 9 bases stayed unmatched. Germline loops: CDR1 MNHEY, CDR2 SVGAGI. CDR3 size: 15 residues. The receptor comes from a man aged 50 or older with acute or convalescent COVID-19. V and J are TRBV6-5 and TRBJ1-5; TRBD1 aligns across 9 bases. Sequenced input: peripheral blood. CDR3 protein: CAGPQGARSNQPQHF. Here the CDR3 DNA reads TGTGCCGGGCCACAGGGGGCGAGAAGCAATCAGCCCCAGCATTTT.